The 28 T cell receptor beta chains below come from one sample, sequenced in a study of cytomegalovirus exposure and HLA in healthy donors. A multiplex PCR was run with 60 Vbeta primers and 13 Jbeta primers. Data came from immunoSEQ multiplex PCR; TCRdb stores just in-frame clones and leaves some out. This sample yields over 100,000 clones, of which 82% are seen a single time; around 23% belongs to the top ten. Sample: PBMCs. Receptors originate from a man aged 25 to 40 in good health and CMV-seropositive.

This clone has only a few counts. This rearrangement joins TRBV6-5 to TRBJ1-1, with 9 bases fitting TRBD1. Germline V gene lookup returns CDR1 MNHEY and CDR2 SVGAGI. This CDR3 region has 14 residues. Trimming removed 5 bases from V and 0 bases from J; junction bases left unmatched: 1. Written as DNA, the CDR3 is TGTGCCAGCAGTAACAGGGGGCTGAACACTGAAGCTTTCTTT. Translating gives CASSNRGLNTEAFF.

The chain carries TRBV7-9 and TRBJ1-4; possibly TRBD1 for D (5 bases). The germline V gene has CDR1 SEHNR and CDR2 FQNEAQ (reference sequence). The CDR3 totals 15 residues. Trimming took 5 bases from V and 6 from J, leaving 16 bases between them. For the CDR3, the DNA is TGTGCCAGCAGCCTCAGCGGGGCGCGGGATGAAAAACTGTTTTTT. This codes for CASSLSGARDEKLFF.

The rearrangement uses TRBV7-8 and TRBJ1-1, with D unclear. The ends were cut back, 3 bases at V and 6 bases at J, with 8 bases in the middle. Germline V gene lookup returns CDR1 SGHVS and CDR2 FQNEAQ. The CDR3 runs to 12 residues. CDR3 sequence: CASSLRFSEAFF. CDR3 bases: TGTGCCAGCAGCTTGAGGTTCTCTGAAGCTTTCTTT.

The chain couples TRBV13 to TRBJ2-2; D gene ambiguous. The germline V and J ends were trimmed by 0 bases and 9 bases, with 5 bases remaining between them. CDR1 is PRHDT and CDR2 is FYEKMQ in the germline V gene (reference sequence). The CDR3 is 12 amino acids. In DNA form, the CDR3 reads TGTGCCAGCAGCTTAGGCGTCCGGGAGCTGTTTTTT. This gives the protein CASSLGVRELFF.

V usage is TRBV9 and J usage is TRBJ1-1; D unresolved. Per germline, CDR1 SGDLS and CDR2 YYNGEE. The V end lost 4 bases, the J end lost 4 bases, and 14 bases lay between the germline ends. This CDR3 is 14 amino acids long. In nucleotides, the CDR3 is TGTGCCAGCAGCCCGATGGGGAGCAGCACTGAAGCTTTCTTT. Its translation is CASSPMGSSTEAFF. Filled out from reference TRBV9 and TRBJ1-1, the complete variable domain reads DSGVTQTPKHLITATGQRVTLRCSPRSGDLSVYWYQQSLDQGLQFLIQYYNGEERAKGNILERFSAQQFPDLHSELNLSSLELGDSALYFCASSPMGSSTEAFFGQGTRLTVV.

The chain has TRBV19 and TRBJ1-5, with 10 nucleotides matching TRBD1. The V gene's germline CDR1 is LNHDA and CDR2 SQIVND (reference sequence). The CDR3 is 16 residues long. The V gene end was trimmed by 1 base and the J gene end by 3 bases; junction bases not matched to a gene: 3. This CDR3 reads CASSIVGTGVNQPQHF. The CDR3 bases are TGTGCCAGTAGTATAGTAGGGACAGGGGTCAATCAGCCCCAGCATTTT.

The chain employs TRBV6-1 and TRBJ2-3, with D unresolved. V lost 2 bases and J 2 bases, leaving 8 bases between the germline ends. The CDR3 runs to 14 residues. Germline V gene sequence: CDR1 MNHNS, CDR2 SASEGT. CDR3: CASSENGLTDTQYF. In DNA form, the CDR3 reads TGTGCCAGCAGTGAAAATGGGCTCACAGATACGCAGTATTTT.

The gene calls are TRBV5-8 and TRBJ2-1; tentative D call: TRBD1 (5 bases). The CDR3 sequence is 13 residues long. Trimming took off 4 bases at V and 8 bases at J, with 13 bases between the two ends. The germline gives CDR1 SGHTS, CDR2 YDEGEE. The CDR3 DNA reads as TGTGCCAGCAGCAGAGACAGCTCGGATGAGCAGTTCTTC. Its translation is CASSRDSSDEQFF.

The genes are TRBV7-2 and TRBJ2-5, with 12 positions matching TRBD2. V was clipped by 5 bases and J by 7 bases; unmatched bases: 11. Germline V gene sequence: CDR1 SGHTA, CDR2 FQGNSA. The CDR3 spans 16 residues. CDR3 region: CASSPASGGAGVTQYF. CDR3 sequence (DNA): TGTGCCAGCAGCCCTGCTAGCGGGGGGGCTGGTGTGACCCAGTACTTC. Combining the CDR3 with reference TRBV7-2 and TRBJ2-5 gives the whole variable domain GAGVSQSPSNKVTEKGKDVELRCDPISGHTALYWYRQSLGQGLEFLIYFQGNSAPDKSGLPSDRFSAERTGGSVSTLTIQRTQQEDSAVYLCASSPASGGAGVTQYFGPGTRLLVL.

The genes are TRBV5-1 and TRBJ2-7, with D unresolved. From germline, CDR1 is SGHRS and CDR2 YFSETQ. This CDR3 region has 13 residues. The germline V and J ends were trimmed by 3 bases and 2 bases, with 9 bases remaining between them. CDR3 loop: CASSSPVTYEQYF. CDR3 DNA sequence: TGCGCCAGCAGCTCCCCGGTGACCTACGAGCAGTACTTC.

The rearrangement joins TRBV4-2 to TRBJ1-2; D unclear. This CDR3 contains 15 residues. Germline V CDR1 and CDR2: LGHNA, YNFKEQ. V was shortened by 0 bases and J by 2 bases, with 10 bases between the two germline ends. CDR3 coding DNA: TGTGCCAGCAGCCAAGACATAAACAGCAACTATGGCTACACCTTC. Amino acid sequence: CASSQDINSNYGYTF.

The genes are TRBV12-5 and TRBJ1-2; tentative D call: TRBD1 (6 bases). In germline, CDR1 is LGHNT, CDR2 FRNRAP. V was shortened by 6 bases and J by 4 bases, with 12 bases between the two germline ends. This CDR3 is 13 amino acids long. The CDR3 is CASGPGQLYGYTF. The CDR3 DNA is TGTGCTAGTGGCCCGGGACAACTCTATGGCTACACCTTC.

This clone turned up a few times. The chain carries TRBV25-1 and TRBJ2-1; D is uncertain. Trimming pared 4 bases from V and 5 bases from J, leaving 15 bases between. CDR1 and CDR2 (germline): MGHDK, SYGVNS. The length of the CDR3 is 15 residues. The CDR3 nucleotides are TGTGCCAGCAGTGCAAGACTGTACTCTAACAATGAGCAGTTCTTC. Residues: CASSARLYSNNEQFF. Looking up the rest from reference TRBV25-1 and TRBJ2-1 gives the full variable domain: EADIYQTPRYLVIGTGKKITLECSQTMGHDKMYWYQQDPGMELHLIHYSYGVNSTEKGDLSSESTVSRIRTEHFPLTLESARPSHTSQYLCASSARLYSNNEQFFGPGTRLTVL.

This chain links TRBV2 with TRBJ2-7; tentatively, D is TRBD2 (7 bases). The CDR3 has 14 amino acids. Trimming stripped 7 bases from V and 6 bases from J, with 19 bases between. CDR1 is SNHLY and CDR2 is FYNNEI in the germline V gene. The CDR3 reads CASTGGWGGREQYV. Written as DNA, the CDR3 is TGTGCCAGCACGGGCGGTTGGGGGGGGCGCGAGCAGTACGTC.

The V call is TRBV18, the J call TRBJ2-2; D perhaps matches TRBD2 (6 bases). CDR3 size: 17 residues. From germline, CDR1 is KGHSH and CDR2 LQKENI. With 0 bases removed from V and 0 bases from J, the gap between germline ends came to 11 bases. The CDR3 DNA sequence: TGTGCCAGCTCACCACCGGGGGGTGGTTCGAACACCGGGGAGCTGTTTTTT. Its translation is CASSPPGGGSNTGELFF.

The CDR3 is CASSGPSESTDTQYF. The CDR3 region has the DNA TGTGCCAGCAGCGGCCCTAGCGAGAGCACAGATACGCAGTATTTT. V is TRBV13 and J is TRBJ2-3, with D possibly being TRBD2 (6 bases). CDR1 is PRHDT, CDR2 FYEKMQ, per germline (reference sequence). This CDR3 region has 15 residues. Trimming shortened V by 5 bases and J by 0 bases, and 12 bases separated the two germline ends.

CDR3 coding DNA: TGTGCCAGCAGTTTATGGCGGGAAAAGGATCAGCCCCAGCATTTT. Its protein is CASSLWREKDQPQHF. The chain couples TRBV28 to TRBJ1-5; D is unclear. The CDR3 has 15 residues. Per the germline V gene, CDR1 is MDHEN and CDR2 is SYDVKM. V was trimmed by 0 bases and J by 5 bases, leaving 11 bases between them. The full variable domain, its missing parts supplied by reference TRBV28 and TRBJ1-5, is DVKVTQSSRYLVKRTGEKVFLECVQDMDHENMFWYRQDPGLGLRLIYFSYDVKMKEKGDIPEGYSVSREKKERFSLILESASTNQTSMYLCASSLWREKDQPQHFGDGTRLSIL.

The rearrangement links TRBV28 to TRBJ1-2, with D possibly matching TRBD1 (5 bases). The CDR3 length is 16 residues. V gave up 7 bases and J gave up 8 bases, with 26 bases separating them. CDR1 and CDR2 (germline): MDHEN, SYDVKM. The CDR3 DNA reads as TGTGCCAGCACCACCCCAGGGCGAAGTCGGCCAGGGGGCTACACCTTC. Translated: CASTTPGRSRPGGYTF.

This rearrangement joins TRBV9 to TRBJ2-3; no firm D call. The germline V and J ends were trimmed by 0 bases and 6 bases, with 5 bases remaining between them. Germline assignment: CDR1 SGDLS and CDR2 YYNGEE. The CDR3 length is 12 residues. The CDR3 loop is CASSVVADTQYF. In nucleotides, the CDR3 is TGTGCCAGCAGCGTAGTCGCGGATACGCAGTATTTT.

The chain has TRBV10-1 and TRBJ2-3, with a weak D call TRBD2 (5 bases). From germline, CDR1 is WNHNN and CDR2 SYGVQD (reference sequence). The ends were cut back, 6 bases at V and 2 bases at J, with 15 bases in the middle. The CDR3 is 15 residues long. CDR3 region: CASRPGTLATDTQYF. In DNA form, the CDR3 reads TGCGCCAGCAGACCGGGAACCCTCGCCACAGATACGCAGTATTTT.

The rearrangement joins TRBV30 to TRBJ2-4; 9 positions match TRBD2. The germline V gene has CDR1 GTSNPN and CDR2 SVGIG (reference sequence). The J segment lost 7 bases and the V segment lost 1 base, leaving 5 bases of the junction unmatched. The CDR3 extends over 14 amino acids. This CDR3 reads CAWSAGTSPNIQYF. The CDR3 bases are TGTGCCTGGAGTGCTGGGACTAGCCCGAACATTCAGTACTTC.

The chain recombines TRBV6-1 with TRBJ1-1; 8 bases fit TRBD1. From germline, CDR1 is MNHNS and CDR2 SASEGT. The CDR3 contains 18 residues. The V and J ends lost 2 bases and 0 bases, in that order; junction bases with no gene match: 11. In DNA, the CDR3 is TGTGCCAGCAGTGAACCGCTTTTAGACAGGGGCATGAACACTGAAGCTTTCTTT. Its translation: CASSEPLLDRGMNTEAFF.

This chain connects TRBV5-1 to TRBJ1-2; weak D call: TRBD1 (6 bases). The germline V and J ends were trimmed by 1 base and 2 bases, with 15 bases remaining between them. Germline CDR1 is SGHRS and CDR2 is YFSETQ. This CDR3 is 16 amino acids long. CDR3 nucleotide sequence: TGCGCCAGCAGCTTGACATTCTCCCAGGGGAACTATGGCTACACCTTC. It translates to CASSLTFSQGNYGYTF.

The chain joins TRBV19 to TRBJ2-1; D unresolved. Germline lookup yields CDR1 LNHDA and CDR2 SQIVND (reference sequence). V dropped 0 bases and J dropped 2 bases, with 8 bases sitting between them. The CDR3 has 15 residues. The CDR3 loop reads CASSIDLETYNEQFF. The CDR3 bases are TGTGCCAGTAGTATAGATCTCGAGACCTACAATGAGCAGTTCTTC.

This clone was counted a few times. The CDR3 region is CASRTEIDTGELFF. The CDR3 DNA reads TGCGCCAGCAGAACGGAGATAGACACCGGGGAGCTGTTTTTT. V usage is TRBV10-1 and J usage is TRBJ2-2; D uncertain. CDR1 and CDR2 (germline): WNHNN, SYGVQD (reference sequence). V dropped 6 bases and J dropped 3 bases, with 11 bases sitting between them. CDR3 size: 14 residues.

The rearrangement joins TRBV14 to TRBJ1-2; 7 bases are shared with TRBD1. The CDR3 spans 13 residues. The trim removed 4 bases at V and 6 bases at J, leaving 5 bases unmatched. From germline, CDR1 is SGHDN and CDR2 FVKESK. CDR3 amino acids: CASSLDRVHGYTF. In DNA, the CDR3 is TGTGCCAGCAGCCTCGACAGGGTCCATGGCTACACCTTC.

This clone was counted only a few times. The V and J genes are TRBV2 and TRBJ1-6; no clear D. CDR1 and CDR2 from the germline V gene are SNHLY and FYNNEI. The CDR3 is 12 residues long. V lost 6 bases to trimming and J lost 13 bases, with 13 bases between them. CDR3 DNA sequence: TGTGCCAGCAGGAGGGATTCGGAGCCCCTCCACTTT. As protein: CASRRDSEPLHF.

V usage is TRBV5-4 and J usage is TRBJ2-1, with 12 bases aligning to TRBD2. CDR1 is SGHNT and CDR2 is YYREEE in the germline V gene (reference sequence). CDR3 length equals 13 residues. The trim removed 7 bases at V and 11 bases at J, leaving 7 bases unmatched. CDR3 loop: CASGLAGGPQQFF. The CDR3 DNA reads as TGTGCCAGCGGGCTAGCGGGAGGGCCCCAGCAGTTCTTC.